Each of the 7 T cell receptor beta chains below was sequenced from the same sample in a study of blood T cell repertoires in COVID-19. Clones were sequenced by immunoSEQ multiplex PCR, and TCRdb holds only the in-frame ones, with some missing. The table lists around 150,000 clones, over 85% of them singletons, with roughly 2% in the top ten. The sample comprised peripheral blood. The receptors derive from a woman aged 60-75 years with COVID-19, enrolled during active disease.

This chain joins TRBV19 and TRBJ1-3, with D perhaps TRBD1 (5 bases). The V end lost 3 bases, the J end lost 0 bases, and 9 bases lay between the germline ends. CDR1 is LNHDA and CDR2 is SQIVND in the germline V gene (reference sequence). The CDR3 is 15 residues long. The CDR3 here is CASSIRGSSGNTIYF. The CDR3 DNA follows: TGTGCCAGTAGTATCCGGGGGAGCTCTGGAAACACCATATATTTT.

V gene TRBV13 combines with J gene TRBJ1-1; weak D call: TRBD1 (5 bases). Germline values: CDR1 PRHDT, CDR2 FYEKMQ (reference sequence). V was cut by 4 bases and J by 1 base, with 19 bases left in between. This CDR3 is built from 17 residues. The CDR3 here is CASSSRSSPGGNTEAFF. The CDR3 DNA is TGTGCCAGCAGCTCCCGGTCGTCTCCGGGGGGGAACACTGAAGCTTTCTTT.

J is TRBJ1-1 and V is TRBV18; D gene uncertain. Germline CDR1 is KGHSH and CDR2 is LQKENI. The CDR3 totals 13 residues. Trimming pared 2 bases from V and 1 base from J, leaving 5 bases between. CDR3 nucleotides: TGTGCCAGCTCACCAGACAAGAACACTGAAGCTTTCTTT. Translating it yields CASSPDKNTEAFF.

The chain is built from TRBV28 and TRBJ1-1; TRBD1 matches at 12 bases. The CDR3 has 15 amino acids. Trimming cost V 5 bases and J 5 bases; bases outside gene matches: 6. CDR1 is MDHEN, CDR2 SYDVKM, per germline. CDR3 region: CASSGGQGARTEAFF. The CDR3 DNA is TGTGCCAGCAGTGGGGGACAGGGGGCGCGTACTGAAGCTTTCTTT.

The V call is TRBV4-1, the J call TRBJ2-3, with TRBD1 matching 7 bases. Germline V gene lookup returns CDR1 MGHRA and CDR2 YSYEKL. The junction had 7 bases not matched to a gene; V was cut back by 4 bases and J by 0 bases. This CDR3 is 16 amino acids long. CDR3 DNA: TGCGCCAGCAGCCCCCCAGGGGGTACCAGCACAGATACGCAGTATTTT. It translates to CASSPPGGTSTDTQYF.

The V gene is TRBV5-5, the J gene TRBJ1-1, with TRBD1 identical over 8 bases. CDR3 length equals 15 residues. V shed 4 bases, J shed 2 bases, and the junction held 7 bases outside the gene matches. Germline lookup yields CDR1 SGHKS and CDR2 YYEKEE (reference sequence). The CDR3 bases are TGTGCCAGCAGCCCCAACAGGGGGGGAAACACTGAAGCTTTCTTT. Translated: CASSPNRGGNTEAFF.

The genes are TRBV2 and TRBJ1-5; D unresolved. This CDR3 has 15 amino acids. CDR1 and CDR2 (germline): SNHLY, FYNNEI. With 0 bases removed from V and 6 bases from J, the gap between germline ends came to 12 bases. The CDR3 loop reads CASSEATAGGQPQHF. As DNA, the CDR3 is TGTGCCAGCAGTGAAGCTACGGCAGGAGGTCAGCCCCAGCATTTT. Full variable domain (rest looked up from reference TRBV2 and TRBJ1-5): EPEVTQTPSHQVTQMGQEVILRCVPISNHLYFYWYRQILGQKVEFLVSFYNNEISEKSEIFDDQFSVERPDGSNFTLKIRSTKLEDSAMYFCASSEATAGGQPQHFGDGTRLSIL.